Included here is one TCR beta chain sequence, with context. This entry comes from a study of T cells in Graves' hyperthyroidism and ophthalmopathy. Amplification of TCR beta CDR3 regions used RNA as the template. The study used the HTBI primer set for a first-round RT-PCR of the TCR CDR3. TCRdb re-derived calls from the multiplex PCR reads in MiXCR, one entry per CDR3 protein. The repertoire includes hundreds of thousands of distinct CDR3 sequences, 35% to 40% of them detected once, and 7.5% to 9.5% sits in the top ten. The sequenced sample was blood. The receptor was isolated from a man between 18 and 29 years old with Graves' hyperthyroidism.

CDR3 sequence: CASSLSGGVEKLFF. CDR3 nucleotides: TGTGCCAGCAGCTTGAGCGGGGGCGTTGAAAAACTGTTTTTT. This chain connects TRBV7-9 to TRBJ1-4, with D perhaps matching TRBD1 (6 bases). Germline V gene lookup returns CDR1 SEHNR and CDR2 FQNEAQ (reference sequence). The germline V and J ends were trimmed by 3 bases and 7 bases, with 12 bases remaining between them. This CDR3 contains 14 residues.